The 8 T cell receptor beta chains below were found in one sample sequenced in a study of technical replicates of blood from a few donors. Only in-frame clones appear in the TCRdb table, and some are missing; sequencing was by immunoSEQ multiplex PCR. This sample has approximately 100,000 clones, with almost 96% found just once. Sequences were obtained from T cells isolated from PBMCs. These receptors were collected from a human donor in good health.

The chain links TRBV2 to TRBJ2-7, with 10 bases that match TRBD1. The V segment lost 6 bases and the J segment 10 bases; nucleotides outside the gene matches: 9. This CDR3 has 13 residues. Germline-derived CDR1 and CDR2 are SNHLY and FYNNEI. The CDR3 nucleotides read TGTGCCAGCAGCGCCGGGACAGGGGTTAGTCAGTACTTC. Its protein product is CASSAGTGVSQYF.

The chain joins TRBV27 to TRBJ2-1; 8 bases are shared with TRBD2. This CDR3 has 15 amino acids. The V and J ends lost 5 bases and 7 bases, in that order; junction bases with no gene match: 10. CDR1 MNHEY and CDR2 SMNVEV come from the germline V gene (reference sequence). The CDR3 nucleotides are TGTGCCAGCAGTCCCCAAGCGGGAGCGGGAAATGAGCAGTTCTTC. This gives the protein CASSPQAGAGNEQFF.

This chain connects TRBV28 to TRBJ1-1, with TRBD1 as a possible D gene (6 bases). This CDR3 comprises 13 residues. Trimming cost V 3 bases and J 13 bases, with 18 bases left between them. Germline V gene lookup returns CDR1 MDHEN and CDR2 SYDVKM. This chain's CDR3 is CASSFIGKAGDFF. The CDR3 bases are TGTGCCAGCAGTTTTATCGGTAAGGCAGGGGATTTCTTT.

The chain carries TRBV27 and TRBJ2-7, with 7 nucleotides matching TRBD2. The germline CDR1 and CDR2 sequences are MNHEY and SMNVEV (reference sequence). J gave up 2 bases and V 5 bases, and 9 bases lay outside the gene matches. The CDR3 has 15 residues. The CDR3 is CASSPARRGAYEQYF. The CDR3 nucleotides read TGTGCCAGCAGTCCCGCCCGACGGGGGGCCTACGAGCAGTACTTC.

The CDR3 DNA sequence: TGTGCCAGCAGCCGTCCCGGGACAGTAGCCAAAAACATTCAGTACTTC. Its protein product is CASSRPGTVAKNIQYF. The rearrangement uses TRBV2 and TRBJ2-4, with 7 bases aligning to TRBD1. This CDR3 is built from 16 residues. From germline, CDR1 is SNHLY and CDR2 FYNNEI. The J segment lost 0 bases and the V segment lost 6 bases, leaving 8 bases of the junction unmatched.

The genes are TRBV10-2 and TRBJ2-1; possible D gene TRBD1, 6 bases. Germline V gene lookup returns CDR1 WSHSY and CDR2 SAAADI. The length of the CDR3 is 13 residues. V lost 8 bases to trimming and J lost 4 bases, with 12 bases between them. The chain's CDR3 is CASCRQEYNEQFF. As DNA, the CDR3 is TGCGCCAGCTGCAGACAGGAATACAATGAGCAGTTCTTC.

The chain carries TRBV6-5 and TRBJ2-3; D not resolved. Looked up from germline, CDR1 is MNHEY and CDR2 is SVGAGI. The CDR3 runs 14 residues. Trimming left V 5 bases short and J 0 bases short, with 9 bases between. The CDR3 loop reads CASSPSPSTDTQYF. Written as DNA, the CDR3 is TGTGCCAGCAGTCCATCCCCAAGCACAGATACGCAGTATTTT.

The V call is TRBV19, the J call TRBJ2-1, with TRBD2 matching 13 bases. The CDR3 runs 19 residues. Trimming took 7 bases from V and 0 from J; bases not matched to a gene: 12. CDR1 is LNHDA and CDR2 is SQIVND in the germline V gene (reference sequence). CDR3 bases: TGTGCCAGTACTTCACCCCCGGGACTAGCGGGATCCTCCTACAATGAGCAGTTCTTC. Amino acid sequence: CASTSPPGLAGSSYNEQFF.